Listed below are T cell receptor beta chains from one sample, sequenced in a study of blood T cell repertoires in COVID-19. The repertoire was sequenced with immunoSEQ multiplex PCR; TCRdb's copy has only in-frame clones and lacks some. The sample lists about 98,000 clones; about 81% were seen once. The sequencing sample was made of peripheral blood. These receptors were collected from a man older than 75 with acute or convalescent COVID-19. Each CDR3 is given with its conserved first and last residue. D genes are given only for firm matches. Clone size is stated in some rows and not others, as once, few, many or a class when expanded.

v_call | clone_size | d_call | cdr3_aa
TRBV29-1 | NA | NA | CSVASLETQYF
TRBV30 | NA | TRBD1 | CAGRQGMNSNYGYTF
TRBV28 | NA | NA | CASSSLAGIINYGYTF
TRBV5-1 | NA | TRBD2 | CASSTGLAGGGETQYF
TRBV6-5 | once | NA | CASSVYRDGELFF
TRBV5-6 | NA | TRBD1 | CASSLGRGQISPLHF
TRBV23-1 | NA | TRBD1 | CASSPRDRVMVKPQHF
TRBV7-2 | many | TRBD1 | CASSPRDRLLYGYTF
TRBV25-1 | NA | NA | CASRGSGSQSGDTQYF
TRBV11-2 | NA | NA | CASSLVAHEQFF
TRBV6-2/TRBV6-3 | few | NA | CASSWTRNVYGYTF
TRBV28 | NA | NA | CASSLPGSIDQPQHF
TRBV5-4 | NA | NA | CASSTWTDNSPLHF
TRBV29-1 | NA | TRBD1 | CSVGQGGGYTF
TRBV28 | NA | TRBD1 | CASSLLQGAGGYTF
TRBV10-3 | NA | NA | CAISPYKQGGNTIYF
TRBV19 | NA | TRBD1 | CATTGAWNSPLHF
TRBV10-1 | once | TRBD1 | CASSRDRERTEAFF
TRBV18 | NA | NA | CASSPRQVSGNTIYF
TRBV28 | NA | NA | CASSLSGGAAFF
TRBV2 | once | NA | CASNRDGGYGYTF
TRBV21-1 | NA | NA | CASSKKCRGTRPDQPQHF
TRBV2 | NA | NA | CASKRSGGGTDTQYF
TRBV5-4 | NA | TRBD1 | CASSTRQGAGTGELFF
TRBV5-8 | NA | TRBD1 | CATPWDRVSTEAFF
TRBV18 | NA | NA | CASSPRLQGDEQYF
TRBV7-2 | NA | TRBD1 | CASSLSGQGAEAFF
TRBV7-2 | NA | TRBD2 | CASSLGGGGRVEQFF
TRBV18 | NA | TRBD2 | CASSQLAGVLNEQFF
TRBV6-5 | NA | TRBD1 | CASRTMGQGYGYTF
TRBV5-1 | NA | TRBD1 | CASSLVGTEIYEQYF
TRBV9 | once | TRBD2 | CASSGLAGSTGELFF
TRBV5-1 | NA | TRBD1 | CASSRIGTGGNTIYF
TRBV10-1 | NA | NA | CASSERGSSYNEQFF
TRBV12-3/TRBV12-4 | NA | NA | CASSPGSGELFF
TRBV7-8 | NA | NA | CASSPKYGGDSNQPQHF
TRBV20-1 | NA | NA | CSASGQGGRGSSYEQYF
TRBV7-2 | NA | TRBD1 | CASSSNRGSNQPQHF
TRBV2 | medium-sized | TRBD1 | CASTEGTGLYGYTF
TRBV9 | NA | NA | CASSGRASHEQYF
TRBV6-5 | NA | NA | CASRHTGSNSPLHF
TRBV5-1 | NA | TRBD2 | CASSFLADEETQYF
TRBV29-1 | NA | NA | CSANSGRLGSPGELFF
TRBV6-6 | NA | TRBD1 | CVSSLGTANSPLHF
TRBV3-1/TRBV3-2 | NA | TRBD2 | CASSQVGGAKNIQYF
TRBV3-1/TRBV3-2 | NA | NA | CASSQRTVANTGELFF
TRBV29-1 | few | TRBD1 | CSVGQRGLYNEQFF
TRBV5-1 | NA | TRBD2 | CASSSGLAPGNEQFF
TRBV30 | NA | TRBD1 | CAWSSGTAETEAFF
TRBV19 | NA | NA | CASRTGSSYNSPLHF
TRBV7-2 | NA | NA | CASSFTPTGQPQHF
TRBV5-1 | NA | NA | CASSLTPGLNNSPLHF
TRBV6-5 | once | NA | CASSYSAGYGNQPQHF
TRBV7-2 | NA | TRBD1 | CASSNRGKGELFF
TRBV29-1 | few | NA | CSVEDRGLGGGRGYTF
TRBV19 | NA | TRBD1 | CASSSHRGDTQYF
TRBV10-2 | once | NA | CASGWSSYNSPLHF